These 10 T cell receptor beta chains share one sample of origin, sequenced in a study of radiotherapy plus CTLA-4 blockade in lung cancer. Libraries were prepared by immunoSEQ multiplex PCR; TCRdb keeps only in-frame clonotypes and omits some of them. Of approximately 41,000 clones in the sample, more than 65% are singletons; the top ten hold approximately 9.9%. The source was peripheral blood, collected from a patient treated with radiotherapy plus ipilimumab. The receptors shown here come from a human donor with non-small cell lung cancer who had stable disease on radiotherapy plus ipilimumab.

The V call is TRBV5-4, the J call TRBJ1-4, with D possibly matching TRBD1 (6 bases). The V gene's germline CDR1 is SGHNT and CDR2 YYREEE (reference sequence). The CDR3 spans 13 residues. With 2 bases removed from V and 7 bases from J, the gap between germline ends came to 9 bases. Here the CDR3 DNA reads TGTGCCAGCAGCTTTTCAGGGGTTGAAAAACTGTTTTTT. Translating gives CASSFSGVEKLFF.

J is TRBJ2-3 and V is TRBV7-2; no clear D gene. The CDR3 covers 17 residues. Trimming stripped 0 bases from V and 0 bases from J, with 13 bases between. In germline, CDR1 is SGHTA, CDR2 FQGNSA. CDR3 amino acids: CASSLARGVTSTDTQYF. Here the CDR3 DNA reads TGTGCCAGCAGCTTAGCGCGCGGCGTGACGAGCACAGATACGCAGTATTTT.

This clone has just a few counts. The chain couples TRBV6-5 to TRBJ2-3; 7 bases map to TRBD2. The CDR3 has 14 amino acids. Per the germline V gene, CDR1 is MNHEY and CDR2 is SVGAGI. Losses at the gene ends were 5 bases for V and 1 base for J; bases not matched to a gene: 3. The CDR3 DNA follows: TGTGCCAGCAGTCTCCGGGAGGGCACAGATACGCAGTATTTT. It translates to CASSLREGTDTQYF.

The chain uses TRBV28 and TRBJ2-2, with unresolved D. V was shortened by 4 bases and J by 1 base, with 4 bases between the two germline ends. The CDR3 is made up of 13 amino acids. Germline CDR1 is MDHEN and CDR2 is SYDVKM. Here the CDR3 reads CASSSRNTGELFF. The DNA for the CDR3 is TGTGCCAGCAGTTCCAGGAACACCGGGGAGCTGTTTTTT.

The chain recombines TRBV19 with TRBJ1-3; 12 bases are shared with TRBD1. CDR1 and CDR2 (germline): LNHDA, SQIVND (reference sequence). J gave up 0 bases and V 5 bases, and 14 bases lay outside the gene matches. The CDR3 has 20 amino acids. The CDR3 DNA reads TGTGCCAGTAGTCTCCTTCCGGGACAGGGGGCCGGGACCTCTGGAAACACCATATATTTT. Residues: CASSLLPGQGAGTSGNTIYF. The variable domain in full, with the rest retrieved from reference TRBV19 and TRBJ1-3, is DGGITQSPKYLFRKEGQNVTLSCEQNLNHDAMYWYRQDPGQGLRLIYYSQIVNDFQKGDIAEGYSVSREKKESFPLTVTSAQKNPTAFYLCASSLLPGQGAGTSGNTIYFGEGSWLTVV.

This clone occurred a few times. Here the CDR3 DNA reads TGCGCCAGCAGCAACACCGGGACAGGGAACACCGGGGAGCTGTTTTTT. Protein product: CASSNTGTGNTGELFF. The V and J genes are TRBV5-1 and TRBJ2-2, with 8 positions matching TRBD1. The germline V gene has CDR1 SGHRS and CDR2 YFSETQ. V shed 4 bases, J shed 1 base, and the junction held 6 bases outside the gene matches. CDR3 length: 16 amino acids.

The rearrangement uses TRBV5-1 and TRBJ2-1; a possible D gene is TRBD1 (5 bases). Germline values: CDR1 SGHRS, CDR2 YFSETQ. The CDR3 covers 15 residues. The V end lost 2 bases, the J end lost 3 bases, and 12 bases lay between the germline ends. CDR3 DNA: TGCGCCAGCAGCTTTCAGGGTTTAAACTACAATGAGCAGTTCTTC. This codes for CASSFQGLNYNEQFF.

This sequence joins TRBV29-1 and TRBJ2-5; TRBD2 aligns across 7 bases. This CDR3 has 14 residues. Per the germline V gene, CDR1 is SQVTM and CDR2 is ANQGSEA. V lost 4 bases to trimming and J lost 5 bases; unmatched junction nucleotides: 10. The CDR3, as DNA: TGCAGCGTTGTCATTTCTAGCGGTGCTGAGACCCAGTACTTC. It yields the protein CSVVISSGAETQYF.

This clone was recorded a few times. This sequence joins TRBV27 and TRBJ2-7; 10 bases are a match to TRBD2. The CDR3 is made up of 15 amino acids. Germline V gene lookup returns CDR1 MNHEY and CDR2 SMNVEV (reference sequence). V shed 2 bases, J shed 4 bases, and the junction held 5 bases outside the gene matches. The CDR3 loop reads CASSLNPSGGYEQYF. The CDR3 DNA follows: TGTGCCAGCAGTTTAAATCCTAGCGGGGGTTACGAGCAGTACTTC.

This clone was picked up a small number of times. This chain uses TRBV4-2 with TRBJ2-3, with 9 nucleotides matching TRBD1. CDR3 size: 18 residues. Germline values: CDR1 LGHNA, CDR2 YNFKEQ. V lost 0 bases to trimming and J lost 1 base; unmatched junction nucleotides: 8. The CDR3 sequence: CASSQDTPWTGGTDTQYF. CDR3 DNA: TGTGCCAGCAGCCAAGATACCCCTTGGACAGGGGGCACAGATACGCAGTATTTT.